A single sample gave rise to the 2 T cell receptor beta chains below, sequenced in a study of identical twins. Via MiXCR, TCRdb re-called the 5' RACE reads, giving one row per CDR3 protein. The sample comprises roughly 690,000 distinct CDR3 sequences, around 20% of which are singletons, and more than 4% rests with the top ten. The data also belong to a second study, concerning T cells expressing NK-cell markers.

Sequencing was done on a sample of PBMCs. Receptors originate from a woman aged 18-29 years in good health.

This clonotype came up many times. The chain uses TRBV5-8 and TRBJ2-1; no clear D. Trimming removed 2 bases at V and 9 bases at J, with 9 bases between. The CDR3 loop spans 12 amino acids. CDR1 and CDR2 from the germline V gene are SGHTS and YDEGEE. CDR3 in amino acids: CASSFDGIEQFF. CDR3 in DNA: TGTGCCAGCAGCTTTGATGGCATTGAGCAGTTCTTC.

The chain links TRBV7-2 to TRBJ1-4; D gene ambiguous. The CDR3 spans 14 residues. V was trimmed by 8 bases and J by 4 bases, leaving 14 bases between them. CDR1 is SGHTA and CDR2 is FQGNSA in the germline V gene. CDR3 sequence: CASRLSGSNEKLFF. The CDR3 DNA reads as TGTGCCAGCCGACTCAGTGGCAGTAATGAAAAACTGTTTTTT.